This record looks at one TCR beta chain sequence and its context. The source of the sample is a study of blood T cell repertoires in COVID-19. Study context: The United States, Italy and Spain were the sources of the acute and convalescent COVID-19 samples. Sample material is recorded as cDNA or gDNA derived from T cells, B-cell-depleted T cells, or PBMCs.

Germline V gene data show CDR1 as SGHVS and CDR2 as FNYEAQ. This CDR3 has 13 amino acids. The V and J ends lost 5 bases and 3 bases respectively, with 10 bases between them. As originally analysed: Amplification with reference gene primers provided the estimates of nucleated cell counts. Clones were read by immunoSEQ multiplex PCR, and TCRdb kept only the in-frame ones, dropping some. V, J and clone size are those of that table, while D and trimming were read from the DNA. The sample lists 300,000 to 450,000 clones; around 87% were seen once. The sequence was collected from a woman aged 55-69 years with COVID-19, enrolled during active disease. The chain carries TRBV7-6 and TRBJ2-5, with a tentative D call TRBD2 (6 bases). Source material: peripheral blood. The CDR3, as DNA: TGTGCCAGCAGCCGGGGGACGGAAGAGACCCAGTACTTC. Translated: CASSRGTEETQYF. The variable domain in full, with the rest retrieved from reference TRBV7-6 and TRBJ2-5, is GAGVSQSPRYKVTKRGQDVALRCDPISGHVSLYWYRQALGQGPEFLTYFNYEAQQDKSGLPNDRFSAERPEGSISTLTIQRTEQRDSAMYRCASSRGTEETQYFGPGTRLLVL.